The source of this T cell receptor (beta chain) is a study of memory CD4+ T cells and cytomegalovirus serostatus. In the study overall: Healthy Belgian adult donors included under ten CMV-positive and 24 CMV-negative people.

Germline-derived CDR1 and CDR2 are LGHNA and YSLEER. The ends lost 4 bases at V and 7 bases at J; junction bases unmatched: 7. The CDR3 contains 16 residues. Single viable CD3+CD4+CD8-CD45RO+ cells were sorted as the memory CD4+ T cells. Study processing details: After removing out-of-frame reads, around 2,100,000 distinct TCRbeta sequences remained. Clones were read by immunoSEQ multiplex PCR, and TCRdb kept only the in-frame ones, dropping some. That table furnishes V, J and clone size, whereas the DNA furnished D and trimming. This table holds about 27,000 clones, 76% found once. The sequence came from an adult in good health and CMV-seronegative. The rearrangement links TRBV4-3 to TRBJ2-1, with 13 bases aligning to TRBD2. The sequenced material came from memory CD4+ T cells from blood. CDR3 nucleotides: TGCGCCAGCAGCCTCGGACTAGCGGGAGTATTTAATGAGCAGTTCTTC. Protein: CASSLGLAGVFNEQFF.